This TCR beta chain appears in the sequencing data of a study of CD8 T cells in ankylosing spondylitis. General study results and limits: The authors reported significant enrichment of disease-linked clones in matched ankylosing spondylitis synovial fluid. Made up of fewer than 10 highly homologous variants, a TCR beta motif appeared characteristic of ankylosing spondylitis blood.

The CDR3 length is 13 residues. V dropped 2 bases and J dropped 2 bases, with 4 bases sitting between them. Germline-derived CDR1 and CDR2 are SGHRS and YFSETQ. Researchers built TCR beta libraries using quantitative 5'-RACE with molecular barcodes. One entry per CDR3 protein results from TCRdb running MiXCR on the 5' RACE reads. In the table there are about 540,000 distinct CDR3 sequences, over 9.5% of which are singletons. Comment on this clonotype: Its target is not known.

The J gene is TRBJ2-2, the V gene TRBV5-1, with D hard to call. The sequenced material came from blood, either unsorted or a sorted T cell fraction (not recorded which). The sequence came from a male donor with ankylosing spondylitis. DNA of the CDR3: TGCGCCAGCAGCTTCGATAACACCGGGGAGCTGTTTTTT. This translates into CASSFDNTGELFF.